This TCR beta chain is drawn from a study of blood T cell repertoires in COVID-19. The wider study: The study drew acute and convalescent COVID-19 samples from the United States, Italy and Spain. In each case, the material was cDNA or gDNA derived from T cells, B-cell-depleted T cells, or PBMCs.

V was shortened by 8 bases and J by 6 bases, with 10 bases between the two germline ends. The CDR3 is made up of 11 amino acids. Germline values: CDR1 MDHEN, CDR2 SYDVKM. Source study methods: From reference gene primer amplification, estimates of nucleated cell counts were derived. Clones were sequenced by immunoSEQ multiplex PCR, and TCRdb holds only the in-frame ones, with some missing. V and J calls and clone size are as listed in that table; D and trimming were resolved from the DNA. The sample lists about 210,000 clones, approximately 91% seen once, with around 1.5% in the top ten. The chain combines TRBV28 with TRBJ1-2; D unresolved. Sequencing was done on a sample of peripheral blood. This clonotype originated in a man between 18 and 35 years old with active or convalescent COVID-19. CDR3 coding DNA: TGTGCCAGCGGGCCCCCCCATGGCTACACCTTC. Its protein product is CASGPPHGYTF.